Each of the 17 T cell receptor beta chains below was sequenced from the same sample in a study of metastatic and nonmetastatic thyroid tumors. Patients underwent thyroid surgery, and none had received any treatment before it. TCRdb reanalyzed the PCR reads via MiXCR. The sample yields about 9,600 clones, more than 25% seen once. The sample comprised tumor tissue. Every receptor here comes from a female donor with papillary thyroid cancer or a benign thyroid nodule (not recorded which). Some clones in this sample may be carry-over from other donors' samples.

The V gene is TRBV20-1, the J gene TRBJ2-5; the D gene could be TRBD1 or TRBD2 (5 bases each). Trimming pared 4 bases from V and 0 bases from J, leaving 18 bases between. The CDR3 is made up of 16 amino acids. The V gene's germline CDR1 is DFQATT and CDR2 SNEGSKA (reference sequence). Here the CDR3 reads CSAIMATGAYQETQYF. The CDR3 DNA is TGCAGTGCTATTATGGCTACCGGGGCGTACCAAGAGACCCAGTACTTC.

This clone was observed a few times. This chain joins TRBV6-4 and TRBJ2-6, with D perhaps matching TRBD1 (6 bases). The ends were cut back, 2 bases at V and 1 base at J, with 6 bases in the middle. The CDR3 sequence is 15 residues long. Germline lookup yields CDR1 MRHNA and CDR2 SNTAGT. In DNA, the CDR3 is TGTGCCAGCAGTGACACAGGGTCTGGGGCCAACGTCCTGACTTTC. The encoded protein is CASSDTGSGANVLTF.

This sequence joins TRBV4-2 and TRBJ1-3; the D gene is possibly TRBD1 (5 bases). V was pared by 0 bases and J by 0 bases, with 9 bases between. The CDR3 is made up of 16 amino acids. Germline CDR1 LGHNA, CDR2 YNFKEQ. CDR3 nucleotides: TGTGCCAGCAGCCAAGAAGGGACCGTCTCTGGAAACACCATATATTTT. Translated: CASSQEGTVSGNTIYF.

The chain uses TRBV5-1 and TRBJ1-1; unclear D gene. This CDR3 has 14 amino acids. CDR1 SGHRS and CDR2 YFSETQ come from the germline V gene. V shed 4 bases and J shed 5 bases, with 15 bases lying between them. CDR3 in DNA: TGCGCCAGCAGCCCTGATTCAAAATGGACTGAAGCTTTCTTT. Its protein is CASSPDSKWTEAFF.

The CDR3, as DNA: TGTGCCAGCAGACTGGACAGGAACACTGAAGCTTTCTTT. Amino acid sequence: CASRLDRNTEAFF. The chain recombines TRBV2 with TRBJ1-1; weak D call: TRBD1 (6 bases). This CDR3 is 13 amino acids long. The ends were cut back, 6 bases at V and 1 base at J, with 9 bases in the middle. Per the germline V gene, CDR1 is SNHLY and CDR2 is FYNNEI.

This clone turned up a few times. The chain joins TRBV28 to TRBJ1-4; D uncertain. Germline V gene data show CDR1 as MDHEN and CDR2 as SYDVKM. This CDR3 is 17 amino acids long. The V end lost 8 bases, the J end lost 0 bases, and 19 bases lay between the germline ends. The CDR3 DNA reads TGTGCCAGCCTTGAGACCCGGCGCATTTCAACTAATGAAAAACTGTTTTTT. Protein sequence: CASLETRRISTNEKLFF.

This clone appeared a few times. The chain uses TRBV6-1 and TRBJ2-3; D is uncertain. The V end was cut by 10 bases, the J end by 0 bases, with 8 bases between. Germline CDR1 reads MNHNS; CDR2 reads SASEGT. The CDR3 loop spans 12 amino acids. CDR3 amino acids: CATLGSTDTQYF. For the CDR3, the DNA is TGTGCCACCCTTGGTAGCACAGATACGCAGTATTTT.

The chain links TRBV5-1 to TRBJ2-7; 9 nucleotides agree with TRBD1. V shed 3 bases and J 4 bases; nucleotides not matched to a gene: 8. The V gene's germline CDR1 is SGHRS and CDR2 YFSETQ. This CDR3 region has 15 residues. CDR3 amino acids: CASSSGQGLLYEQYF. The CDR3 DNA reads TGCGCCAGCAGCTCTGGACAGGGGTTGTTGTACGAGCAGTACTTC.

This clone was counted once. Germline and junction disagree at one end, which may indicate a read error. The V call is TRBV11-2, the J call TRBJ2-2; 9 bases map to TRBD2. The CDR3 is made up of 16 amino acids. The germline gives CDR1 SGHAT, CDR2 FQNNGV. CDR3 residues: CAGSLVSGSNTVELFF. CDR3 nucleotide sequence: TGTGCCGGCAGCTTAGTTAGCGGGAGTAACACCGTGGAGCTGTTTTTT.

This clone has a count of ten or more. At one end the junction does not follow the germline gene, possibly because of a read error. This rearrangement joins TRBV4-1 to TRBJ2-7, with unresolved D. Germline V gene lookup returns CDR1 MGHRA and CDR2 YSYEKL. CDR3 length: 16 amino acids. In nucleotides, the CDR3 is TGCGCCAGCAGCCAAGATATAGGCCTCTCGTCCTACGATCAGTACTTC. Translation gives CASSQDIGLSSYDQYF.

The chain is built from TRBV11-2 and TRBJ2-7; possibly TRBD2 for D (6 bases). V was clipped by 0 bases and J by 3 bases, with 9 bases between them. Germline V gene data show CDR1 as SGHAT and CDR2 as FQNNGV. The CDR3 is 14 residues long. This CDR3 is CASSLERGLYEQYF. The CDR3 coding sequence is TGTGCCAGCAGCTTAGAGCGGGGACTCTACGAGCAGTACTTC.

V is TRBV6-2 or TRBV6-3 and J is TRBJ2-3; tentative D call: TRBD1 (6 bases). This CDR3 has 14 residues. Germline values: CDR1 MNHEY, CDR2 SVGEGT. V lost 5 bases and J 7 bases, leaving 16 bases between the germline ends. As DNA, the CDR3 is TGTGCCAGCAGTCGACTGAATAGGGGGAATACGCAGTATTTT. This gives the protein CASSRLNRGNTQYF.

In DNA form, the CDR3 reads TGTGCCAGCAGCGTAGAGGGGACAGGTTTCACCGGGGAGCTGTTTTTT. It translates to CASSVEGTGFTGELFF. The chain uses TRBV9 and TRBJ2-2; 8 bases align to TRBD1. J gave up 4 bases and V 0 bases, and 5 bases lay outside the gene matches. Germline assignment: CDR1 SGDLS and CDR2 YYNGEE. CDR3 length: 16 residues.

This chain joins TRBV20-1 and TRBJ2-1, with TRBD1 matching 7 bases. Losses at the gene ends were 4 bases for V and 3 bases for J; bases not matched to a gene: 6. Germline lookup yields CDR1 DFQATT and CDR2 SNEGSKA (reference sequence). CDR3 size: 14 residues. The chain's CDR3 is CSATTDRNYNEQFF. In DNA, the CDR3 is TGCAGTGCTACCACGGACAGGAACTACAATGAGCAGTTCTTC.

The rearrangement links TRBV5-1 to TRBJ1-2; D remains unclear. The V end lost 0 bases, the J end lost 7 bases, and 10 bases lay between the germline ends. The CDR3 runs to 13 residues. Looked up from germline, CDR1 is SGHRS and CDR2 is YFSETQ. The CDR3 bases are TGCGCCAGCAGCTTGGATCGGGGAACTGGCTACACCTTC. It translates to CASSLDRGTGYTF. The full variable domain, with the rest looked up from reference TRBV5-1 and TRBJ1-2, is KAGVTQTPRYLIKTRGQQVTLSCSPISGHRSVSWYQQTPGQGLQFLFEYFSETQRNKGNFPGRFSGRQFSNSRSEMNVSTLELGDSALYLCASSLDRGTGYTFGSGTRLTVV.

Sample share makes this clone medium-sized. Here the CDR3 DNA reads TGTGCCAGCAGTGAAGGGCCGGGACCGGGAACCGGCGAGCAGTTCTTC. Amino acids: CASSEGPGPGTGEQFF. The chain is built from TRBV2 and TRBJ2-1; tentatively, D is TRBD1 or TRBD2 (5 bases each). The CDR3 spans 16 residues. Trimming removed 1 base from V and 10 bases from J, with 20 bases in between. From germline, CDR1 is SNHLY and CDR2 FYNNEI.

The chain recombines TRBV9 with TRBJ2-7; 10 positions match TRBD2. Germline CDR1 is SGDLS and CDR2 is YYNGEE. The length of the CDR3 is 16 residues. The trim removed 4 bases at V and 0 bases at J, leaving 7 bases unmatched. CDR3: CASSSGTSVSSYEQYF. The CDR3 DNA reads TGTGCCAGCAGCTCCGGGACTAGCGTAAGCTCCTACGAGCAGTACTTC.